The TCR beta chain described here comes from a study of blood T cell repertoires in COVID-19. Across the study: Samples representing acute and convalescent COVID-19 were sourced from the United States, Italy and Spain. The cDNA or gDNA used as material had been derived from T cells, B-cell-depleted T cells, or PBMCs.

V lost 0 bases to trimming and J lost 0 bases, with 9 bases between them. The CDR3 contains 16 residues. The V gene's germline CDR1 is LGHNA and CDR2 YSLEER. Original handling: Counts of nucleated cells, estimated from reference gene primer amplification, were obtained. The method was immunoSEQ multiplex PCR; TCRdb's version includes in-frame clones alone and lacks a portion of them. V, J and clone size are taken as reported in that table, and D and trimming were inferred from the DNA itself. The profile shows approximately 54,000 clones, 75% to 95% of them singletons. The sequence came from a woman aged 40 to 50 with active COVID-19. V gene TRBV4-3 combines with J gene TRBJ2-1; a weak D match, TRBD2 (5 bases). The sample consisted of peripheral blood. The CDR3 bases are TGCGCCAGCAGCCAAGATGGCAGCGGCTCCTACAATGAGCAGTTCTTC. Translated: CASSQDGSGSYNEQFF.